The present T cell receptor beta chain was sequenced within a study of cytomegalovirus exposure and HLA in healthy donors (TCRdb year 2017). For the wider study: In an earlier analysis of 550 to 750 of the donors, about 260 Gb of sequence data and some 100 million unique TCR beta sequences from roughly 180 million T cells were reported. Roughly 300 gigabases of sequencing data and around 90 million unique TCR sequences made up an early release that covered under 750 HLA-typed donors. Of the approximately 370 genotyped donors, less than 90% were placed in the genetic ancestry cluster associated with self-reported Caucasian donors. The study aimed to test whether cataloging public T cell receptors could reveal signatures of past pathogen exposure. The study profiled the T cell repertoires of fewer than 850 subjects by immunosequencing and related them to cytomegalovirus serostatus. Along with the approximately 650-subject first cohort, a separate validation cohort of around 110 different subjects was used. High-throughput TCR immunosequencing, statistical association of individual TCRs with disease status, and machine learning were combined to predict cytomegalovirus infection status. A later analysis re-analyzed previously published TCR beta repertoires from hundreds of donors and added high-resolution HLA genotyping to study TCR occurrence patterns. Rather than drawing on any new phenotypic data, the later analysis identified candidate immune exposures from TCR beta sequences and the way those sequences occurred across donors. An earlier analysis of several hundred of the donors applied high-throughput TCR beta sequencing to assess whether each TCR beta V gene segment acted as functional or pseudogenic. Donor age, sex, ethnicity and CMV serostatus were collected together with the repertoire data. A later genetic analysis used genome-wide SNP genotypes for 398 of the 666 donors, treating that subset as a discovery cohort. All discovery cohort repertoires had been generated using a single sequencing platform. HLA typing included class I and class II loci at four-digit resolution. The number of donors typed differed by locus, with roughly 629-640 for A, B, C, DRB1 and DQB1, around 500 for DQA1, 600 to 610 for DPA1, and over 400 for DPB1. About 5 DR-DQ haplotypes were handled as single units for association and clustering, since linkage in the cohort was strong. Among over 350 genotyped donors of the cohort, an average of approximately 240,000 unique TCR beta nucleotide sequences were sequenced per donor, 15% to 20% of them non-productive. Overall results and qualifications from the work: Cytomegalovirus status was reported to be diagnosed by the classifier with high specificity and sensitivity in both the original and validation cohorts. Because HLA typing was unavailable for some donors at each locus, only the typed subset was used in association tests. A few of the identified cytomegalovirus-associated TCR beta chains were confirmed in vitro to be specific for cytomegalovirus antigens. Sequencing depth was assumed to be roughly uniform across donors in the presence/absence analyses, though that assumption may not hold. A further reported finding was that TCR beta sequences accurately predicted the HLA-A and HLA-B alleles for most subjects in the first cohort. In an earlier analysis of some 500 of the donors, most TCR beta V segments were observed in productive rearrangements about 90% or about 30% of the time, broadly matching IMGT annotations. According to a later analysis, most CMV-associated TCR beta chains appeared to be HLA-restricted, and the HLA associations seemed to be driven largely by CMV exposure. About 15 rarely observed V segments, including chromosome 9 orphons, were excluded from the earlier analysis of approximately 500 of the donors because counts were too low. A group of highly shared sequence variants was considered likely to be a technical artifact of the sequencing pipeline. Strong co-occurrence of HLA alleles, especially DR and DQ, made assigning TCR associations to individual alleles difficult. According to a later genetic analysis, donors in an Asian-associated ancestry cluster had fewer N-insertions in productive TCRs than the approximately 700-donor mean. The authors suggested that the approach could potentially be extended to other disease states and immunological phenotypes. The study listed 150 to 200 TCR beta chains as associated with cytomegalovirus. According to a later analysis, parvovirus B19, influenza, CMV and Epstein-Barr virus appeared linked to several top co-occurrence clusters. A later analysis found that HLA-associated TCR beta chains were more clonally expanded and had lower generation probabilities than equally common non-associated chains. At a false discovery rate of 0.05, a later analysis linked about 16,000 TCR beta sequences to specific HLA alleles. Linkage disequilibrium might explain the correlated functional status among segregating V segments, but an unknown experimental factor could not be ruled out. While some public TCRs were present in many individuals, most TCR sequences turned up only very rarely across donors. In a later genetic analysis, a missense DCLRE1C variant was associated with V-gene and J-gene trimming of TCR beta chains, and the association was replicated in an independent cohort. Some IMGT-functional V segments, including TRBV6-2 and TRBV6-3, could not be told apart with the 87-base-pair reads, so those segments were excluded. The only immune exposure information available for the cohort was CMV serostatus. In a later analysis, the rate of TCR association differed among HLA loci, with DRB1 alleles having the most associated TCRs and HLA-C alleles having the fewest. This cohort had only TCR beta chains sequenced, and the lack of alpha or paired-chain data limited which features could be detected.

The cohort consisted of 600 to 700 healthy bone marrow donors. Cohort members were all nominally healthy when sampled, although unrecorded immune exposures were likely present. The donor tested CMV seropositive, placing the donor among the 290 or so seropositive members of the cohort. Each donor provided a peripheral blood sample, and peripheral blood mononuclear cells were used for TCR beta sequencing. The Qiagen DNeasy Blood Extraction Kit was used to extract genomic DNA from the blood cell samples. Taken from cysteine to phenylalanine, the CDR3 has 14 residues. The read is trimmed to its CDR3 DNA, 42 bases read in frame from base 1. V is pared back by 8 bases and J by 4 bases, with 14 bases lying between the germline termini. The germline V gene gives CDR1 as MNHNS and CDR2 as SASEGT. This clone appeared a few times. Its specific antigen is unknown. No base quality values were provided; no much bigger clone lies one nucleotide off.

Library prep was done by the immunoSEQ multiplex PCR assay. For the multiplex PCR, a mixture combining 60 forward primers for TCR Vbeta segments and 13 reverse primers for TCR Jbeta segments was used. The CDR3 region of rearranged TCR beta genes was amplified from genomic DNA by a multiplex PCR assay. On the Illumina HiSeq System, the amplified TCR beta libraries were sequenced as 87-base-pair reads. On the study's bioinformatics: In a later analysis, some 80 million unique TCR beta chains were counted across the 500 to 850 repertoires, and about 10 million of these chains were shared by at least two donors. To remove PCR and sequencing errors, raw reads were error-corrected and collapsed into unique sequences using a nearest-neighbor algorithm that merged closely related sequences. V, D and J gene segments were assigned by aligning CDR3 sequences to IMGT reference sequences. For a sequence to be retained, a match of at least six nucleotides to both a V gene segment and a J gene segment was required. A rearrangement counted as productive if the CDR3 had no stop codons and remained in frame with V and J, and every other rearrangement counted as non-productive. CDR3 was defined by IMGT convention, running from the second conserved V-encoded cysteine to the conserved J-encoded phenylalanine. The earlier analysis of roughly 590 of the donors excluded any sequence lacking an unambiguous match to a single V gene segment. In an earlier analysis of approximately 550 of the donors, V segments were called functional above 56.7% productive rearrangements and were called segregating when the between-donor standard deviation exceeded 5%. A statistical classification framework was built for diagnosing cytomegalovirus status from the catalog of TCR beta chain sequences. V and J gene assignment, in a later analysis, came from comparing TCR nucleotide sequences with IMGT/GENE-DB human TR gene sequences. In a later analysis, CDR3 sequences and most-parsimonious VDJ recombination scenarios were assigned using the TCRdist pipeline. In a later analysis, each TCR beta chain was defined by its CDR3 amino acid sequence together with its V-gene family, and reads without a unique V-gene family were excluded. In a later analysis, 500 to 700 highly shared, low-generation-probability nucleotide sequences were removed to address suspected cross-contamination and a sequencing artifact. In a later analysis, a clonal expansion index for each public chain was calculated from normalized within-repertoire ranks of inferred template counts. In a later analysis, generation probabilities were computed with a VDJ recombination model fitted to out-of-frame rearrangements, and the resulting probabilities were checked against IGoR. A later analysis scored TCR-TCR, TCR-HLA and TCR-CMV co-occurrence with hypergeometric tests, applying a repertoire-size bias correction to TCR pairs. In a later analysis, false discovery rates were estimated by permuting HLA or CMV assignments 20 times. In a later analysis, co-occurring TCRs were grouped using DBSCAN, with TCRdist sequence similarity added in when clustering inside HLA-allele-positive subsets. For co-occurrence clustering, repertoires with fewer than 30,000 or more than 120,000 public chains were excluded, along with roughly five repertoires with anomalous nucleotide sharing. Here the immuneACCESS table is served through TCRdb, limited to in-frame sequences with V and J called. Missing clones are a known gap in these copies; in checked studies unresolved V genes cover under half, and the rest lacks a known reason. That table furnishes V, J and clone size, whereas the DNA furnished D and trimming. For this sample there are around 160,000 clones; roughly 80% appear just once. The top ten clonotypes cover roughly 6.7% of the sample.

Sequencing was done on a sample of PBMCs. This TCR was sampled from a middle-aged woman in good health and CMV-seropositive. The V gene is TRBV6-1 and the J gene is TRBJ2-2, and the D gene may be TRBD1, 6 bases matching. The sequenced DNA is TGTGCCAGCCATGGGGGCATGGGCACCGGGGAGCTGTTTTTT. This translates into CASHGGMGTGELFF.